The text below deals with one T cell receptor (beta chain). The data derive from a study of cytomegalovirus exposure and HLA in healthy donors. The CDR3 has 14 amino acids. V lost 3 bases to trimming and J lost 1 base, with 8 bases between them. Germline loops: CDR1 MDHEN, CDR2 SYDVKM. PCR primers comprised 60 Vbeta and 13 Jbeta primers. Libraries were prepared by immunoSEQ multiplex PCR; TCRdb keeps only in-frame clonotypes and omits some of them. The sample has 90,000 or so clones, over 65% seen once; the top ten hold under 4%. Sample: PBMCs. The gene calls are TRBV28 and TRBJ2-3; D remains unclear. This TCR was recovered from a man aged 50-59 years in good health and CMV-seronegative. For the CDR3, the DNA is TGTGCCAGCAGTTTGCCTAGTGGCACAGATACGCAGTATTTT. Its protein is CASSLPSGTDTQYF.